Presented here are 14 T cell receptor beta chains from one specimen sequenced in a study of human T cells and chemical hapten exposure. TCRdb reprocessed the RACE reads with MiXCR, giving one entry per CDR3 protein. The sample holds some 74,000 distinct CDR3 sequences, around 13% seen once. Time point reported: patch test 3, about 24 weeks after DPC sensitization. The treatment is: therapeutic diphenylcyclopropenone sensitization with weekly scalp DPC. The material sequenced was whole blood, taken in connection with sensitization to the hapten diphenylcyclopropenone (DPC). These receptors all come from a woman aged 50 to 60 with alopecia areata. Some clones in this sample may be carry-over from other donors' samples.

This clonotype came up a few times. This chain joins TRBV20-1 and TRBJ1-2; 7 nucleotides line up with TRBD1. V dropped 3 bases and J dropped 4; count of bases not matched to a gene: 14. CDR3 length: 16 amino acids. CDR1 DFQATT and CDR2 SNEGSKA come from the germline V gene (reference sequence). The chain's CDR3 is CSASPSYRQGFYGYTF. The CDR3 DNA reads TGCAGTGCTAGCCCCTCGTATAGACAGGGATTCTATGGCTACACCTTC.

This clonotype was recorded at least ten times. V gene TRBV2 combines with J gene TRBJ2-2; TRBD2 is a possible D gene (5 bases). Germline loops: CDR1 SNHLY, CDR2 FYNNEI. The CDR3 is made up of 18 amino acids. Deletions cut 6 bases from V and 0 bases from J, with 20 bases between. The CDR3 here is CASRGWQVEVSNTGELFF. In DNA, the CDR3 is TGTGCCAGCAGAGGTTGGCAGGTGGAGGTATCGAACACCGGGGAGCTGTTTTTT. Together with reference TRBV2 and TRBJ2-2, the CDR3 gives the full variable domain: EPEVTQTPSHQVTQMGQEVILRCVPISNHLYFYWYRQILGQKVEFLVSFYNNEISEKSEIFDDQFSVERPDGSNFTLKIRSTKLEDSAMYFCASRGWQVEVSNTGELFFGEGSRLTVL.

The V call is TRBV29-1, the J call TRBJ1-3; D not resolved. Deletions cut 0 bases from V and 4 bases from J, with 10 bases between. Germline CDR1 SQVTM, CDR2 ANQGSEA. There are 14 residues in the CDR3. The CDR3 sequence is CSVEDGRGGNTIYF. In DNA form, the CDR3 reads TGCAGCGTTGAAGATGGCAGAGGGGGAAACACCATATATTTT.

This clonotype was seen ten or more times. The chain carries TRBV6-5 and TRBJ1-1; 7 bases are a match to TRBD1. The CDR3 sequence is 18 residues long. Unmatched junction bases numbered 18, after V lost 6 bases and J lost 2 bases. CDR1 is MNHEY and CDR2 is SVGAGI in the germline V gene. CDR3 coding DNA: TGTGCCAGCAGGTCTAATTCGCGGCAGGGGGGTATTAACACTGAAGCTTTCTTT. Residues: CASRSNSRQGGINTEAFF.

This clonotype was recorded at least ten times. The chain combines TRBV9 with TRBJ2-3; 11 bases match TRBD2. After removal of 4 bases from V and 3 bases from J, the junction contained 4 bases not matched to a gene. The CDR3 spans 15 residues. Germline V gives CDR1 SGDLS, CDR2 YYNGEE. The DNA of the CDR3 is TGTGCCAGCAGCCCCAGACTAGCGGGAACAGATACGCAGTATTTT. It specifies CASSPRLAGTDTQYF.

This chain joins TRBV29-1 and TRBJ2-7, with TRBD1 identical over 10 bases. In germline, CDR1 is SQVTM, CDR2 ANQGSEA. J gave up 4 bases and V 2 bases, and 14 bases lay outside the gene matches. This CDR3 is 17 amino acids long. The CDR3 loop reads CSVELDLPGQGIYEQYF. The DNA for the CDR3 is TGCAGCGTTGAACTAGATCTACCGGGACAGGGGATTTACGAGCAGTACTTC.

This clonotype has ten or more counts. The rearrangement uses TRBV10-3 and TRBJ2-3; the match to TRBD2 covers 11 bases. Germline loops: CDR1 ENHRY, CDR2 SYGVKD. This CDR3 region has 14 residues. The V and J ends lost 6 bases and 6 bases, in that order; junction bases with no gene match: 5. The CDR3 nucleotides are TGTGCCATCAGGGGACTAGCGGAGGGGGATACGCAGTATTTT. It is translated as CAIRGLAEGDTQYF.

Comment on this clonotype: At one of its ends the junction is not consistent with the germline gene, which may arise from a read error. This chain uses TRBV29-1 with TRBJ2-1; maybe TRBD2 (6 bases). This CDR3 contains 14 residues. Germline loops: CDR1 SQVTM, CDR2 ANQGSEA. CDR3 protein: CSVEGGRSYNERFF. The CDR3 coding sequence is TGCAGCGTTGAGGGGGGTAGATCCTACAATGAGCGGTTCTTC.

There are many counts of this clonotype. The V call is TRBV7-9, the J call TRBJ1-1, with no clear D. Trimming took 3 bases from V and 4 from J, leaving 12 bases between them. Germline values: CDR1 SEHNR, CDR2 FQNEAQ (reference sequence). The CDR3 length is 14 residues. The CDR3 DNA reads TGTGCCAGCAGCTTGCAAGACACGAGCACTGAAGCTTTCTTT. Its translation: CASSLQDTSTEAFF.

The V gene is TRBV3-1, the J gene TRBJ2-3; TRBD2 agrees at 9 bases. The germline CDR1 and CDR2 sequences are LGHDT and YNNKEL (reference sequence). Germline trimming cut 4 bases from V and 2 bases from J; bases unmatched to any gene: 1. The CDR3 runs to 14 residues. CDR3 bases: TGTGCCAGCAGCCGGACTAGCGACACAGATACGCAGTATTTT. This encodes CASSRTSDTDTQYF.

This clonotype has more than one count but fewer than ten. V is TRBV5-1 and J is TRBJ2-7, with no clear D. V lost 0 bases and J lost 5, with 9 bases in between. Germline CDR1 SGHRS, CDR2 YFSETQ. The CDR3 is 13 amino acids. Here the CDR3 DNA reads TGCGCCAGCAGCTTGGGTCTCCGTGACGAGCAGTACTTC. It is translated as CASSLGLRDEQYF. The full variable domain, rest sourced from reference TRBV5-1 and TRBJ2-7, is KAGVTQTPRYLIKTRGQQVTLSCSPISGHRSVSWYQQTPGQGLQFLFEYFSETQRNKGNFPGRFSGRQFSNSRSEMNVSTLELGDSALYLCASSLGLRDEQYFGPGTRLTVT.

In the case of this clonotype: This sequence may be a read error, since a much larger clone differs from it by one base. The genes are TRBV18 and TRBJ1-1; D is possibly TRBD1 (5 bases). Trimming shortened V by 2 bases and J by 3 bases, and 10 bases separated the two germline ends. Per germline, CDR1 KGHSH and CDR2 LQKENI. This CDR3 spans 14 amino acids. The CDR3 nucleotides read TGTGCCAGCTCACCAGAAAAGGGGCACACTGAAGCTTTCTTT. As protein: CASSPEKGHTEAFF.

This clonotype has a handful of counts. This sequence joins TRBV29-1 and TRBJ2-7; 14 nucleotides match TRBD2. Germline V lookup: CDR1 SQVTM, CDR2 ANQGSEA. The CDR3 runs 15 residues. J lost 4 bases, V lost 0 bases, and 2 bases had no gene match. CDR3 in DNA: TGCAGCGTTGAAGAGGGGACTAGCGGGAGTTACGAGCAGTACTTC. Protein sequence: CSVEEGTSGSYEQYF.

In this sample, this clonotype turned up a few times. The chain has TRBV9 and TRBJ2-2; 8 bases are a match to TRBD1. The CDR3 sequence is 17 residues long. With 4 bases clipped from V and 1 base from J, the junction kept 9 bases outside the gene matches. Germline V gene lookup returns CDR1 SGDLS and CDR2 YYNGEE. CDR3 amino acids: CASSFSRTGLNTGELFF. The CDR3 region has the DNA TGTGCCAGCAGCTTTTCGAGGACAGGGTTGAACACCGGGGAGCTGTTTTTT.